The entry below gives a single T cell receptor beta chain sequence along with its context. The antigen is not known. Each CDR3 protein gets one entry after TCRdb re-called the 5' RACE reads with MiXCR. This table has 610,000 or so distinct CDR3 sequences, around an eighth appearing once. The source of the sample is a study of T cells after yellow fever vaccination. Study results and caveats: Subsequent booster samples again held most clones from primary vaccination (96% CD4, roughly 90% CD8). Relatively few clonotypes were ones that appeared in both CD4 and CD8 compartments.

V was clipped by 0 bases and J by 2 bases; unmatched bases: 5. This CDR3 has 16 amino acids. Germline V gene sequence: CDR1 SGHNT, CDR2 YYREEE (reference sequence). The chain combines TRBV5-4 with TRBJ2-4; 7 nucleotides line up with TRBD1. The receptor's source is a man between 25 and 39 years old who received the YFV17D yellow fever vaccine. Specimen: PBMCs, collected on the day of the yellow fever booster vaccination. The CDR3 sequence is CASSLGQGGTKNIQYF. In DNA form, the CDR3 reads TGTGCCAGCAGCTTGGGACAGGGTGGGACCAAAAACATTCAGTACTTC.